This T cell receptor (beta chain) was sequenced for a study of vaccination and CD4 T cells after COVID-19. Concerning this clonotype: Its target is unknown.

Treatment here: roughly 10-day PBMC culture with coronavirus spike peptide pools or control peptides (ViraFEST assay). The V segment lost 1 base and the J segment 6 bases; nucleotides outside the gene matches: 12. Germline loops: CDR1 MGHDK, CDR2 SYGVNS. There are 17 residues in the CDR3. Sequence data for DNA of cultured CD4+ T cells were generated by the Oncomine TCR Beta short-read assay. A single record per CDR3 protein comes from TCRdb applying MiXCR to the PCR reads. The sample has roughly 18,000 distinct CDR3 sequences, about 53% seen once; the top ten hold roughly 17%. The sequenced material came from CD4+ T cells from blood, cultured in vitro. The receptor comes from a human donor who had recovered from COVID-19. V gene TRBV25-1 combines with J gene TRBJ2-5, with TRBD1 matching 9 bases. CDR3 coding DNA: TGTGCCAGCAGTGAATCGAGGGGGGACAGGGCGTTACAGACCCAGTACTTC. It codes for CASSESRGDRALQTQYF.